This entry describes one T cell receptor beta chain. The antigen remains undetermined. This sample is part of a study of cytomegalovirus exposure and HLA in healthy donors. The overall study: Earlier, 100 million to 130 million unique TCR beta sequences were recovered from about 200 million T cells by an analysis.

Donors likely had unrecorded immune exposures despite being nominally healthy when sampled. Findings and caveats of the study: Association of a missense DCLRE1C variant with TCR beta V- and J-gene trimming was reported in a later analysis. Later analysis identified over 15,000 TCR beta sequences associated with HLA alleles, using a false discovery rate threshold of 0.05.

V lost 5 bases and J lost 1; bases outside the gene matches: 3. CDR1 SNHLY and CDR2 FYNNEI come from the germline V gene. This CDR3 comprises 14 residues. PCR employed 60 Vbeta and 13 Jbeta primers. TCRdb's copy holds only in-frame clones and misses some; the assay was immunoSEQ multiplex PCR. The data contain more than 50,000 clones, about 73% of them singletons. The receptor comes from a woman aged 55-69 years in good health and CMV-seropositive. The J gene is TRBJ2-7, the V gene TRBV2; TRBD1 agrees at 9 bases. Sequencing used PBMCs. This CDR3 reads CASSTGTGSYEQYF. CDR3 sequence (DNA): TGTGCCAGCAGTACCGGGACAGGGTCCTACGAGCAGTACTTC.